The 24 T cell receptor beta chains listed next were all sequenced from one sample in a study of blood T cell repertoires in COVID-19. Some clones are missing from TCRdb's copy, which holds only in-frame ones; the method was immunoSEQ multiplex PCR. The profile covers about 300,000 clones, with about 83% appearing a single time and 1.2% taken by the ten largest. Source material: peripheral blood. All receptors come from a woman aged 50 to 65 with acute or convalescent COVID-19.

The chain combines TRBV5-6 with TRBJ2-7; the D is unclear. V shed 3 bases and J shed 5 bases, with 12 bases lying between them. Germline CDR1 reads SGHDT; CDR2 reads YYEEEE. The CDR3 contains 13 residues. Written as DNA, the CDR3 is TGTGCCAGCAGCTCGTACAGACGGAACGAGCAGTACTTC. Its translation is CASSSYRRNEQYF.

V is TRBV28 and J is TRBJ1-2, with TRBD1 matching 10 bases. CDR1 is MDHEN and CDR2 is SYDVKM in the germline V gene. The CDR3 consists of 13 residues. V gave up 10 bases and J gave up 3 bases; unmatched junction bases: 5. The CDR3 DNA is TGTGCCACCTGGGACAGGGGCTACTATGGCTACACCTTC. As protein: CATWDRGYYGYTF.

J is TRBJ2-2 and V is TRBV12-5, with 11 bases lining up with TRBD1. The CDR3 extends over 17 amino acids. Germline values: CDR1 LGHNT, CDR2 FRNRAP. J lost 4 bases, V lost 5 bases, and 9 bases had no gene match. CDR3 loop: CASGLRTGGGSTGELFF. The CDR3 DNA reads TGTGCTAGTGGTCTCAGGACAGGGGGCGGTAGCACCGGGGAGCTGTTTTTT.

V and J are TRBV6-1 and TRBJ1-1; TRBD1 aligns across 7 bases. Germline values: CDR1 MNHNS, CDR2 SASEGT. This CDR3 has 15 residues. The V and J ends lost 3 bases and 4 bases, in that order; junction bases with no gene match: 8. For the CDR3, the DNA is TGTGCCAGCAGTGATTTTGCGACAGGGTCCACTGAAGCTTTCTTT. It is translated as CASSDFATGSTEAFF.

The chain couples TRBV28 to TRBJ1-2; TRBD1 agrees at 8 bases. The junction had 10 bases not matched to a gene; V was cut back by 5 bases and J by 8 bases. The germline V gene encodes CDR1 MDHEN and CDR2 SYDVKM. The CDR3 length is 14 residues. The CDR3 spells CASSPPGTGRGYTF. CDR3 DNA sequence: TGTGCCAGCAGTCCACCCGGGACAGGAAGAGGCTACACCTTC.

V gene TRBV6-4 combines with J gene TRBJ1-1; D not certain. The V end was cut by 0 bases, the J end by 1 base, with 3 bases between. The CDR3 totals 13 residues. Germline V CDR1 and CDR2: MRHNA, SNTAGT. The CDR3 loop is CASSDSRNTEAFF. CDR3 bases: TGTGCCAGCAGTGACTCGAGGAACACTGAAGCTTTCTTT.

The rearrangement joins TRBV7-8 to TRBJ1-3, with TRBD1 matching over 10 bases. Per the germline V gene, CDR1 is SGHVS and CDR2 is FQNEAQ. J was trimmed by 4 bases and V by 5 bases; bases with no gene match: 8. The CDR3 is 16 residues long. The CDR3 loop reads CASSHRDRGSGNTIYF. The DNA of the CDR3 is TGTGCCAGCAGCCACCGGGACAGGGGATCCGGAAACACCATATATTTT.

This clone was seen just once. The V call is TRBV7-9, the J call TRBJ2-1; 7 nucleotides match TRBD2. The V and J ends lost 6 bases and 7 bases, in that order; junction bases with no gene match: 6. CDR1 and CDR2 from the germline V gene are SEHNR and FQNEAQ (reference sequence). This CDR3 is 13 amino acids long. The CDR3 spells CASSPPGGNEQFF. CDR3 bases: TGTGCCAGCAGTCCCCCGGGGGGTAATGAGCAGTTCTTC.

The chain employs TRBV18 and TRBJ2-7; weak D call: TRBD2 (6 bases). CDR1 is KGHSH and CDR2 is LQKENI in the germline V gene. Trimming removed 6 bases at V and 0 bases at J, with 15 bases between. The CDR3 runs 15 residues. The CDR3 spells CASSPRGKSSYEQYF. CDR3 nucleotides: TGTGCCAGCTCCCCTCGGGGGAAGAGCTCCTACGAGCAGTACTTC.

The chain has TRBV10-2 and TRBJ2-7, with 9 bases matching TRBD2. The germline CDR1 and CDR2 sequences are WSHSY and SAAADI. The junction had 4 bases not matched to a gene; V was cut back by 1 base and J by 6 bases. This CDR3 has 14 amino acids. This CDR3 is CASSEWGLAREQYF. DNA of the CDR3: TGCGCCAGCAGTGAGTGGGGACTAGCCCGCGAGCAGTACTTC.

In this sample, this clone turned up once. Written as DNA, the CDR3 is TGTGCCAGCAGCCGGGGACAGGGCATGAACACTGAAGCTTTCTTT. This codes for CASSRGQGMNTEAFF. The rearrangement links TRBV3-1 (or the pseudogene TRBV3-2) to TRBJ1-1, with TRBD1 matching over 9 bases. The J segment lost 0 bases and the V segment lost 4 bases, leaving 3 bases of the junction unmatched. The CDR3 has 15 residues. Germline V gene data show CDR1 as LGHDT and CDR2 as YNNKEL (reference sequence).

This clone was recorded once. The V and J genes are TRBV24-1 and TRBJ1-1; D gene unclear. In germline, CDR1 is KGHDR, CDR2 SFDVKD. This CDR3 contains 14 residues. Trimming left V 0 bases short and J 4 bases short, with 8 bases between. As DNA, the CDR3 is TGTGCCACCAGTGATTTGACAAACCCCACTGAAGCTTTCTTT. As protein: CATSDLTNPTEAFF.

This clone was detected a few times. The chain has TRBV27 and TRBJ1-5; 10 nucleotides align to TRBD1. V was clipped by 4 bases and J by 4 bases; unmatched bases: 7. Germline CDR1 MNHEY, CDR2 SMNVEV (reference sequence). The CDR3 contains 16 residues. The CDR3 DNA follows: TGTGCCAGCAGTTCCGGGACAGGGGTTCGTAATCAGCCCCAGCATTTT. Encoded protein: CASSSGTGVRNQPQHF.

CDR3 in amino acids: CASSAQMVQSNYGYTF. The CDR3 DNA follows: TGTGCCAGCAGTGCCCAAATGGTGCAGTCTAACTATGGCTACACCTTC. V and J are TRBV2 and TRBJ1-2; D is ambiguous. The CDR3 has 16 residues. Germline CDR1 is SNHLY and CDR2 is FYNNEI. Trimming removed 4 bases at V and 0 bases at J, with 15 bases between.

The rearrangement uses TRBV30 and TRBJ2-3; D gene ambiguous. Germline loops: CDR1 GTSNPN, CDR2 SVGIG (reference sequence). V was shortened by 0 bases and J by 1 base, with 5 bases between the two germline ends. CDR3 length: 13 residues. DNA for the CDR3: TGTGCCTGGAGTGTCAGCGGCACAGATACGCAGTATTTT. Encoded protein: CAWSVSGTDTQYF. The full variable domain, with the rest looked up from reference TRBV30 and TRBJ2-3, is SQTIHQWPATLVQPVGSPLSLECTVEGTSNPNLYWYRQAAGRGLQLLFYSVGIGQISSEVPQNLSASRPQDRQFILSSKKLLLSDSGFYLCAWSVSGTDTQYFGPGTRLTVL.

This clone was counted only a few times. The CDR3 region is CASRGGQTGNTIYF. The DNA of the CDR3 is TGTGCCAGCAGGGGGGGACAGACTGGAAACACCATATATTTT. The rearrangement joins TRBV6-5 to TRBJ1-3; the match to TRBD1 covers 7 bases. With V trimmed by 6 bases and J by 2 bases, 4 bases remained unmatched. CDR1 and CDR2 (germline): MNHEY, SVGAGI. CDR3 size: 14 residues.

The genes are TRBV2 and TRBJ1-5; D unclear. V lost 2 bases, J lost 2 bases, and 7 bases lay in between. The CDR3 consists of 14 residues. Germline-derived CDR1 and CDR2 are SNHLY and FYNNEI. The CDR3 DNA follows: TGTGCCAGCAGTGAAAACGGGGGCAATCAGCCCCAGCATTTT. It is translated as CASSENGGNQPQHF. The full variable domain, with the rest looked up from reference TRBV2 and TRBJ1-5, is EPEVTQTPSHQVTQMGQEVILRCVPISNHLYFYWYRQILGQKVEFLVSFYNNEISEKSEIFDDQFSVERPDGSNFTLKIRSTKLEDSAMYFCASSENGGNQPQHFGDGTRLSIL.

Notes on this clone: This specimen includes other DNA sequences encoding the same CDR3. CDR3 coding DNA: TGTGCCAGCAGCGTAGGGCAGGGGAACACCGGGGAGCTGTTTTTT. Translating gives CASSVGQGNTGELFF. The genes are TRBV9 and TRBJ2-2; possibly TRBD1 for D (5 bases). Germline V gene lookup returns CDR1 SGDLS and CDR2 YYNGEE. The CDR3 is 15 amino acids. V was cut by 0 bases and J by 1 base, with 7 bases left in between. Full variable domain (remainder filled in from reference TRBV9 and TRBJ2-2): DSGVTQTPKHLITATGQRVTLRCSPRSGDLSVYWYQQSLDQGLQFLIQYYNGEERAKGNILERFSAQQFPDLHSELNLSSLELGDSALYFCASSVGQGNTGELFFGEGSRLTVL.

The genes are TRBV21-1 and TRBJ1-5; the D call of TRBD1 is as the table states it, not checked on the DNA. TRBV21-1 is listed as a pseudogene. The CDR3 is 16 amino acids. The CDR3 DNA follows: TGTGCCAGCAGCACCCGGACAGGGATGGGCAATCAGCCCCAGCATTTT. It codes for CASSTRTGMGNQPQHF.

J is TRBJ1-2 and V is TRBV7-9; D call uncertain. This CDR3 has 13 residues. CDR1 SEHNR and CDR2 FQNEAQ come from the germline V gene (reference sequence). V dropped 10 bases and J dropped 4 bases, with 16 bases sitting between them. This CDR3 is CATLRTDTYGYTF. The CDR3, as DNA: TGTGCCACCTTACGCACAGATACCTATGGCTACACCTTC.

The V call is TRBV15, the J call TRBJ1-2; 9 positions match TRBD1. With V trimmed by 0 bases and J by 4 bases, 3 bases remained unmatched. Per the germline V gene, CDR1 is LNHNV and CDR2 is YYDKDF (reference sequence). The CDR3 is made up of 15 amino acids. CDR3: CATSREGQGGYGYTF. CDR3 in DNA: TGTGCCACCAGCAGAGAGGGACAGGGCGGCTATGGCTACACCTTC.

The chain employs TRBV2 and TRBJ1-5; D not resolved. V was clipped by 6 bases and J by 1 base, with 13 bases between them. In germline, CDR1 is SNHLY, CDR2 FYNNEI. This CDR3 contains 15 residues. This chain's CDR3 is CASSLFAESNQPQHF. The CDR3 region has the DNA TGTGCCAGCAGCCTCTTTGCGGAGAGCAATCAGCCCCAGCATTTT.

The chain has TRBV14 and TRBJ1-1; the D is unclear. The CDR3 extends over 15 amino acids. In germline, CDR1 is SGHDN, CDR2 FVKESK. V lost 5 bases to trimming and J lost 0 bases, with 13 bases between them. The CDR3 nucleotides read TGTGCCAGCAGCATGTCTTCAGGCTTGAACACTGAAGCTTTCTTT. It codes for CASSMSSGLNTEAFF.

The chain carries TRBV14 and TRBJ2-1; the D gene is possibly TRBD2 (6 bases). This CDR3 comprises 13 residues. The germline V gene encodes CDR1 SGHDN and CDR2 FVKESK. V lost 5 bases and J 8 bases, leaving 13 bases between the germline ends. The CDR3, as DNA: TGTGCCAGCAGCGACCGGTGGGAGGATGAGCAGTTCTTC. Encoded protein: CASSDRWEDEQFF.